This section outlines one T cell receptor beta chain sequence together with its context. After isolation, RNA underwent reverse transcription to generate cDNA as the sequencing template. This table comes from immunoSEQ multiplex PCR, and its TCRdb copy is limited to in-frame clones, with some not included. Among about 76,000 clones listed, 60% to 70% were seen once. The CDR3 loop spans 14 amino acids. CDR1 SGDLS and CDR2 YYNGEE come from the germline V gene. Between the trimmed V and J ends, which lost 0 bases and 6 bases, there was a span of 11 bases. The data belong to a study of CD8+ T cells in alopecia areata. The treatment is: oral pan-JAK inhibitor, 5-10 mg twice daily.

This chain connects TRBV9 to TRBJ2-3; TRBD2 might be the D (6 bases). The sample consisted of CD8+ T cells sorted from blood, taken at week 24, from a patient treated with tofacitinib. The source of this sequence is a human donor with alopecia areata. The CDR3 DNA reads as TGTGCCAGCAGCGTAGAAGGAGGGAGGGATACGCAGTATTTT. Translated, it gives CASSVEGGRDTQYF.